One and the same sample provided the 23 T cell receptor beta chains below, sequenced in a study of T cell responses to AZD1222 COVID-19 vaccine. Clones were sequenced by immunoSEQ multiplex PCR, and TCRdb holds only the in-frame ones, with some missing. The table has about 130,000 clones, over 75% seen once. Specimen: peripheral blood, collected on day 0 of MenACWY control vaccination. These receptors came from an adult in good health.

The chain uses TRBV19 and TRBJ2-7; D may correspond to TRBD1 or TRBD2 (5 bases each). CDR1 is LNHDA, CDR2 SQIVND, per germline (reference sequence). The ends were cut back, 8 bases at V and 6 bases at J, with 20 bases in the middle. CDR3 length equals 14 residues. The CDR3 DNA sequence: TGTGCCAGTCCGTGGGACCCACCTAAATGCGAGCAGTACTTC. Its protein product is CASPWDPPKCEQYF.

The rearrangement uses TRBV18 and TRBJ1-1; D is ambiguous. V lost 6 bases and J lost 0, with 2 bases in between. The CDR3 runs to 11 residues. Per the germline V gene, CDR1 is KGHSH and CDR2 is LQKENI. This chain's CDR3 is CASSLNTEAFF. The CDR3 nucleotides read TGTGCCAGCTCTCTGAACACTGAAGCTTTCTTT.

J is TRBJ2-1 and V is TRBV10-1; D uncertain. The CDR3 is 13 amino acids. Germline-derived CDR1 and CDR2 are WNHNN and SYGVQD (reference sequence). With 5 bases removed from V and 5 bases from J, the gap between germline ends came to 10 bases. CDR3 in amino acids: CASSLKPNNEQFF. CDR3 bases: TGCGCCAGCAGTCTGAAACCCAACAATGAGCAGTTCTTC.

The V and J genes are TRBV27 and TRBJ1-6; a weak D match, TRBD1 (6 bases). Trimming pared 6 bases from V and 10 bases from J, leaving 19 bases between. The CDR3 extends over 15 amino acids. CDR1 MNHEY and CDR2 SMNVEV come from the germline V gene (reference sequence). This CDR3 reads CASSIQGRGGSPLHF. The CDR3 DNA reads TGTGCCAGCAGCATACAGGGCAGGGGAGGGTCACCCCTCCACTTT.

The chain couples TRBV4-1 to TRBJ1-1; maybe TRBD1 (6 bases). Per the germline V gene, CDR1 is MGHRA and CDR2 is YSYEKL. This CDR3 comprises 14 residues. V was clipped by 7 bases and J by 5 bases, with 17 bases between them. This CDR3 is CASTLGGRRTEAFF. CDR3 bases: TGCGCCAGCACTCTAGGGGGGCGACGAACTGAAGCTTTCTTT.

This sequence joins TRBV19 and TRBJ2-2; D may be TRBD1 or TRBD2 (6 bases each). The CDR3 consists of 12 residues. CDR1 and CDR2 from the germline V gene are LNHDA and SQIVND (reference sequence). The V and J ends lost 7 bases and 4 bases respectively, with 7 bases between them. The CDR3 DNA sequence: TGTGCCAGTAAGGGGGGCACCGGGGAGCTGTTTTTT. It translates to CASKGGTGELFF.

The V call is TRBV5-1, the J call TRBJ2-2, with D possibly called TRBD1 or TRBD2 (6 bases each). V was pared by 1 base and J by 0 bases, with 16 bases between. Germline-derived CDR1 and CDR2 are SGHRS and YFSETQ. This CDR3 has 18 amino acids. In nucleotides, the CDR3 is TGCGCCAGCAGCTTGTGGGGGGCTGGGAGAACGAACACCGGGGAGCTGTTTTTT. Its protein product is CASSLWGAGRTNTGELFF.

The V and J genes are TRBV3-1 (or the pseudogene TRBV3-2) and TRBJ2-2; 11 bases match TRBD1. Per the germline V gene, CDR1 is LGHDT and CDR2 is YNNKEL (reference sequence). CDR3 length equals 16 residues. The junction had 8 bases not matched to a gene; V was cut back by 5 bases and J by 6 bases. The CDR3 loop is CASSSHKGQGAGELFF. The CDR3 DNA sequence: TGTGCCAGCAGCTCACATAAGGGACAGGGGGCCGGGGAGCTGTTTTTT.

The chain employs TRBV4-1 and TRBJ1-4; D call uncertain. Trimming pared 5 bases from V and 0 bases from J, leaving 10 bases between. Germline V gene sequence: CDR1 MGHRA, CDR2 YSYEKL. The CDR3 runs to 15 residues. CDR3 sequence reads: CASSVWSPTNEKLFF. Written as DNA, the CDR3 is TGCGCCAGCAGCGTATGGTCTCCAACTAATGAAAAACTGTTTTTT.

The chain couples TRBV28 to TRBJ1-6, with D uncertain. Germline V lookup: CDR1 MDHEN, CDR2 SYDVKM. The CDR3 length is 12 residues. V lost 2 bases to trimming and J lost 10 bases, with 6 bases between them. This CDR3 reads CASSLNASPLHF. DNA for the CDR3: TGTGCCAGCAGTTTAAACGCCTCACCCCTCCACTTT.

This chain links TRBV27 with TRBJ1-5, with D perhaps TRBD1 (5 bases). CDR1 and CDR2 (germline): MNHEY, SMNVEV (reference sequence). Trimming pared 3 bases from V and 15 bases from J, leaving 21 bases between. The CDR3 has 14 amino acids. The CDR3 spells CASSLGRPGSRRHF. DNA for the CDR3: TGTGCCAGCAGTTTGGGTAGGCCAGGGTCCCGTCGGCATTTT.

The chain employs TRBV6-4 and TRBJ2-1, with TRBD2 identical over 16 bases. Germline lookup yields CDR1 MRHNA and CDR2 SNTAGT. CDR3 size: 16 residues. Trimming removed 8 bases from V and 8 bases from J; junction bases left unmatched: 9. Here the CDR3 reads CASSDFGTSGRDEQFF. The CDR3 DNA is TGTGCCAGCTCAGACTTTGGGACTAGCGGGAGGGATGAGCAGTTCTTC.

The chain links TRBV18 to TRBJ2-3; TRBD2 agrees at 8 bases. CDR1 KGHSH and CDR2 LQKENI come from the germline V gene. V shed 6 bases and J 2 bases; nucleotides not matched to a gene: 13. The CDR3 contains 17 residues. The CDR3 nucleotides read TGTGCCAGCTCCCCCCTGGGGAGCGGGAGTGACACAGATACGCAGTATTTT. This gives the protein CASSPLGSGSDTDTQYF.

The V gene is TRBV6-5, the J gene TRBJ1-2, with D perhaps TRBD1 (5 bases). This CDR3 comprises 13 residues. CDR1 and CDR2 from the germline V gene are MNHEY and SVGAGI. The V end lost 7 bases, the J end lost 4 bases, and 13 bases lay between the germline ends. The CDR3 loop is CASNEGIGYGYTF. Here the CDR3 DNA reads TGTGCCAGCAACGAGGGGATTGGCTATGGCTACACCTTC.

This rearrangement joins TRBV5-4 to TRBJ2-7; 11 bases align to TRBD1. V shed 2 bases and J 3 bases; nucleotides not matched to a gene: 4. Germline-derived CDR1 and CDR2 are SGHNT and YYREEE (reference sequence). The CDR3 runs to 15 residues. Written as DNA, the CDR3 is TGTGCCAGCAGCTTCGGACAGGGGGCCTACTACGAGCAGTACTTC. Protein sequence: CASSFGQGAYYEQYF.

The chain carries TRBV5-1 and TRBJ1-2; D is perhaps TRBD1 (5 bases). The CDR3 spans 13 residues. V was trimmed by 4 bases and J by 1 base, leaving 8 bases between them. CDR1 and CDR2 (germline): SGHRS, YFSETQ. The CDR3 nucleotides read TGCGCCAGCAGCATCAGGGATAACTATGGCTACACCTTC. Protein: CASSIRDNYGYTF.

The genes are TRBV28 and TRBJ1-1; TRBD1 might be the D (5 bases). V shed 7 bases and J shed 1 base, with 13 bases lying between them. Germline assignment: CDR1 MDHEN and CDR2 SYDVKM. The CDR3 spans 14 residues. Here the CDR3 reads CASTITRGNTEAFF. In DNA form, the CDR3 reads TGTGCCAGCACCATTACGAGGGGGAACACTGAAGCTTTCTTT.

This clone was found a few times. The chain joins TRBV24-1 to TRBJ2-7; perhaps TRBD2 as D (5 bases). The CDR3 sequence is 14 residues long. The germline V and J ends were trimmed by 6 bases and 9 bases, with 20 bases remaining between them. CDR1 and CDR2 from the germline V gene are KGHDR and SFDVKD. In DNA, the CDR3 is TGTGCCACCAGTCCGGTTAATGCCCTACGGGGGCAGTACTTC. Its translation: CATSPVNALRGQYF.

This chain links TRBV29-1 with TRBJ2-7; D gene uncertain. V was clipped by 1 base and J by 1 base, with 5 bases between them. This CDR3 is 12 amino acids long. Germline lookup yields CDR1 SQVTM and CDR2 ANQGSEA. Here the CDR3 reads CSVEGKSYEQYF. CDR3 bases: TGCAGCGTTGAAGGGAAATCCTACGAGCAGTACTTC.

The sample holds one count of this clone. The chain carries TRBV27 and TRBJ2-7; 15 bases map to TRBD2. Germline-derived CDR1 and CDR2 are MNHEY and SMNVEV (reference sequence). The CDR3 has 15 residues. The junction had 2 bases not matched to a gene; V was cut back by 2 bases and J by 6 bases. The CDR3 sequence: CASSLRTSGRAEQYF. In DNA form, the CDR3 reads TGTGCCAGCAGTTTAAGGACTAGCGGGAGGGCCGAGCAGTACTTC.

CDR3 DNA sequence: TGTGCCAGCAGTTTATCCGGACCCGGGACAGGGAGGTTTACTGAAGCTTTCTTT. This codes for CASSLSGPGTGRFTEAFF. The chain carries TRBV27 and TRBJ1-1; the match to TRBD1 covers 9 bases. V trimming: 0 bases; J trimming: 5 bases; junction bases outside the gene matches: 13. Germline assignment: CDR1 MNHEY and CDR2 SMNVEV (reference sequence). This CDR3 has 18 residues.

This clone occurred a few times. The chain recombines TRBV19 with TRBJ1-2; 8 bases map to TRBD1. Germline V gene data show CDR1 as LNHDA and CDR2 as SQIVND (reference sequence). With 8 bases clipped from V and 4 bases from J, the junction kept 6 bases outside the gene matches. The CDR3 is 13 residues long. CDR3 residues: CASRRTGRYGYTF. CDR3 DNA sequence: TGTGCCAGTCGACGGACAGGGCGCTATGGCTACACCTTC. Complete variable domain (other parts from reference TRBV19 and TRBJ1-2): DGGITQSPKYLFRKEGQNVTLSCEQNLNHDAMYWYRQDPGQGLRLIYYSQIVNDFQKGDIAEGYSVSREKKESFPLTVTSAQKNPTAFYLCASRRTGRYGYTFGSGTRLTVV.

In nucleotides, the CDR3 is TGTGCCAGCAGCCAAGTGAAGGGTAATTCACCCCTCCACTTT. This translates into CASSQVKGNSPLHF. J is TRBJ1-6 and V is TRBV4-2; D not certain. Germline CDR1 reads LGHNA; CDR2 reads YNFKEQ. The CDR3 runs 14 residues. The V and J ends lost 1 base and 6 bases respectively, with 7 bases between them.